The present entry profiles one TCR beta chain with its context. In the authors' methods: Using reference gene primer amplification, nucleated cell counts were estimated. Here immunoSEQ multiplex PCR was the method, and the copy in TCRdb shows in-frame clones only, minus some. For V, J and clone size, that table is used; D and trimming come from the DNA. The sample carries some 78,000 clones, 80% to 95% recorded once. The CDR3 has 14 residues. The ends were cut back, 6 bases at V and 3 bases at J, with 14 bases in the middle. Germline V gene lookup returns CDR1 MDHEN and CDR2 SYDVKM. The data originate from a study of blood T cell repertoires in COVID-19. Study at large: The United States, Italy and Spain supplied acute and convalescent COVID-19 samples.

The chain combines TRBV28 with TRBJ1-1, with D possibly TRBD1 on 5 matching bases. The receptor comes from a woman aged 45 to 65 in a cohort sampled during active COVID-19. Sample: peripheral blood. The CDR3 region has the DNA TGTGCCAGCAGGGGGCAAGGACCTTACACTGAAGCTTTCTTT. It is translated as CASRGQGPYTEAFF.